Below, 23 T cell receptor beta chains from the same sample are listed, as sequenced in a study of cytomegalovirus exposure and HLA in healthy donors. In the PCR, 60 Vbeta and 13 Jbeta primers were used. Libraries were prepared by immunoSEQ multiplex PCR; TCRdb keeps only in-frame clonotypes and omits some of them. The sample carries roughly 150,000 clones, 73% recorded once. Sequenced sample: PBMCs. The receptors derive from a woman in her late teens or twenties in good health and CMV-seropositive.

This clone has a handful of counts. V and J are TRBV6-5 and TRBJ2-7; D not resolved. CDR1 and CDR2 (germline): MNHEY, SVGAGI. The V and J ends lost 0 bases and 1 base respectively, with 13 bases between them. The CDR3 sequence is 16 residues long. The CDR3 coding sequence is TGTGCCAGCAGTTACTCCCGACTCATTACATCCTACGAGCAGTACTTC. This encodes CASSYSRLITSYEQYF.

The rearrangement links TRBV7-2 to TRBJ2-5; 10 bases are a match to TRBD2. Germline CDR1 reads SGHTA; CDR2 reads FQGNSA. CDR3 length equals 16 residues. V lost 6 bases to trimming and J lost 5 bases; unmatched junction nucleotides: 12. The CDR3 reads CASRGFKRGGLETQYF. In nucleotides, the CDR3 is TGTGCCAGCAGGGGATTCAAGCGGGGGGGACTGGAGACCCAGTACTTC.

This clone has a handful of counts. The chain combines TRBV18 with TRBJ1-2, with a tentative D call TRBD1 (5 bases). The germline CDR1 and CDR2 sequences are KGHSH and LQKENI. The ends were cut back, 3 bases at V and 8 bases at J, with 16 bases in the middle. This CDR3 is built from 14 residues. The CDR3 nucleotides are TGTGCCAGCTCACCCAATACCCAAGGGGCGGGCTACACCTTC. Translating gives CASSPNTQGAGYTF.

The chain links TRBV4-3 to TRBJ2-6, with a tentative D call TRBD2 (6 bases). Germline CDR1 and CDR2: LGHNA and YSLEER. Trimming shortened V by 0 bases and J by 2 bases, and 11 bases separated the two germline ends. This CDR3 is 17 amino acids long. The CDR3 loop is CASSQDTAGTGANVLTF. The CDR3 DNA reads as TGCGCCAGCAGCCAAGATACCGCGGGAACTGGGGCCAACGTCCTGACTTTC.

The rearrangement joins TRBV9 to TRBJ2-2, with unresolved D. This CDR3 has 13 amino acids. Germline lookup yields CDR1 SGDLS and CDR2 YYNGEE. V was cut by 2 bases and J by 5 bases, with 7 bases left in between. The CDR3 region is CASSVTATGELFF. Written as DNA, the CDR3 is TGTGCCAGCAGCGTTACAGCTACCGGGGAGCTGTTTTTT.

This clone has just one count. The chain carries TRBV5-6 and TRBJ1-6; D is perhaps TRBD1 (6 bases). CDR3 size: 15 residues. Germline loops: CDR1 SGHDT, CDR2 YYEEEE. V dropped 2 bases and J dropped 7 bases, with 13 bases sitting between them. In nucleotides, the CDR3 is TGTGCCAGCAGCTTACCGGACAGCCTAAATTCACCCCTCCACTTT. This gives the protein CASSLPDSLNSPLHF.

This sequence joins TRBV5-5 and TRBJ1-1; D perhaps matches TRBD1 (6 bases). CDR1 and CDR2 from the germline V gene are SGHKS and YYEKEE (reference sequence). CDR3 length: 16 residues. With 5 bases removed from V and 0 bases from J, the gap between germline ends came to 17 bases. The CDR3 reads CASRSGGGGVNTEAFF. The CDR3, as DNA: TGTGCCAGCAGATCTGGGGGCGGTGGAGTGAACACTGAAGCTTTCTTT.

V usage is TRBV5-4 and J usage is TRBJ2-3; D may be TRBD1 (6 bases). V was pared by 4 bases and J by 6 bases, with 12 bases between. CDR3 length: 13 residues. Germline V gene lookup returns CDR1 SGHNT and CDR2 YYREEE (reference sequence). CDR3 residues: CASSLPQGDTQYF. The CDR3 coding sequence is TGTGCCAGCAGCCTCCCTCAGGGGGATACGCAGTATTTT.

The chain couples TRBV5-1 to TRBJ2-2; TRBD2 matches at 8 bases. CDR3 length: 15 residues. Germline V gives CDR1 SGHRS, CDR2 YFSETQ. V was pared by 4 bases and J by 5 bases, with 7 bases of the junction left unmatched. The CDR3 spells CASSAGGALTGELFF. The CDR3 coding sequence is TGCGCCAGCAGCGCCGGGGGGGCCCTTACCGGGGAGCTGTTTTTT.

The genes are TRBV7-2 and TRBJ2-3; tentatively, D is TRBD2 (5 bases). CDR1 SGHTA and CDR2 FQGNSA come from the germline V gene. The CDR3 spans 16 residues. Trimming removed 3 bases from V and 2 bases from J, with 15 bases in between. The CDR3 sequence is CASSLRALTFTDTQYF. The CDR3 DNA is TGTGCCAGCAGCTTGCGGGCCCTTACTTTCACAGATACGCAGTATTTT.

The CDR3 here is CASSPGDRVNTEAFF. In DNA form, the CDR3 reads TGTGCCAGCAGTCCAGGTGACAGGGTGAACACTGAAGCTTTCTTT. The chain has TRBV6-5 and TRBJ1-1, with 7 positions matching TRBD1. Trimming removed 5 bases from V and 0 bases from J; junction bases left unmatched: 6. The CDR3 consists of 15 residues. Germline CDR1 reads MNHEY; CDR2 reads SVGAGI.

In its sample, this clone was seen once. The chain is built from TRBV14 and TRBJ2-2; D not resolved. CDR1 is SGHDN, CDR2 FVKESK, per germline. Trimming shortened V by 0 bases and J by 1 base, and 6 bases separated the two germline ends. The CDR3 sequence is 15 residues long. The CDR3 reads CASSQDRRNTGELFF. The CDR3, as DNA: TGTGCCAGCAGCCAAGATAGAAGGAACACCGGGGAGCTGTTTTTT.

A few counts support this clone. This chain joins TRBV6-4 and TRBJ2-2; D perhaps matches TRBD2 (6 bases). The germline V and J ends were trimmed by 2 bases and 8 bases, with 6 bases remaining between them. CDR3 length: 12 residues. Germline assignment: CDR1 MRHNA and CDR2 SNTAGT. CDR3 DNA: TGTGCCAGCAGTGACAGCGGGGGGGAGCTGTTTTTT. Protein product: CASSDSGGELFF.

This chain joins TRBV6-1 and TRBJ1-1; 10 bases are shared with TRBD1. The CDR3 length is 14 residues. The V segment lost 4 bases and the J segment 5 bases; nucleotides outside the gene matches: 4. Germline CDR1 reads MNHNS; CDR2 reads SASEGT. This CDR3 reads CASSVPGQGTEAFF. The CDR3 region has the DNA TGTGCCAGCAGTGTGCCGGGACAGGGGACTGAAGCTTTCTTT.

This chain joins TRBV27 and TRBJ2-5, with 8 bases that match TRBD2. CDR3 size: 17 residues. The V gene end was trimmed by 3 bases and the J gene end by 1 base; junction bases not matched to a gene: 10. In germline, CDR1 is MNHEY, CDR2 SMNVEV (reference sequence). Here the CDR3 reads CASSFRATSVIQETQYF. In nucleotides, the CDR3 is TGTGCCAGCAGTTTCCGGGCGACTAGCGTAATCCAAGAGACCCAGTACTTC.

The chain uses TRBV7-2 and TRBJ2-4; D gene uncertain. Germline V gene data show CDR1 as SGHTA and CDR2 as FQGNSA. This CDR3 is built from 15 residues. Trimming took 5 bases from V and 1 from J, leaving 12 bases between them. The CDR3 region has the DNA TGTGCCAGCAGCCCCCCGGGTGGGGCCAAAAACATTCAGTACTTC. Its protein is CASSPPGGAKNIQYF.

This clone appeared a single time. The chain links TRBV11-2 to TRBJ1-2, with 8 nucleotides matching TRBD1. CDR3 length: 15 amino acids. The V and J ends lost 5 bases and 3 bases, in that order; junction bases with no gene match: 8. The germline V gene encodes CDR1 SGHAT and CDR2 FQNNGV. CDR3 sequence (DNA): TGTGCCAGCAGCACTCGGACAGGGTACGACTATGGCTACACCTTC. Encoded protein: CASSTRTGYDYGYTF.

This clone was detected only once. This chain connects TRBV9 to TRBJ2-5; 7 nucleotides agree with TRBD2. Matching the DNA end better, TRBJ2-7 makes the J call doubtful. Germline V gene data show CDR1 as SGDLS and CDR2 as YYNGEE. The CDR3 contains 17 residues. The CDR3 bases are TGTGCCAGCAGCGCCGAGGATGAGCGTACAAGGGAGGGCGAGCAGTACTTC. Residues: CASSAEDERTREGEQYF.

This sequence joins TRBV13 and TRBJ1-1; D unclear. Trimming removed 5 bases at V and 6 bases at J, with 13 bases between. Germline CDR1 is PRHDT and CDR2 is FYEKMQ (reference sequence). CDR3 length equals 13 residues. The CDR3 sequence: CASSPPREAEAFF. CDR3 coding DNA: TGTGCCAGCAGCCCCCCCCGAGAGGCTGAAGCTTTCTTT.

J is TRBJ1-4 and V is TRBV30; no firm D call. This CDR3 has 16 amino acids. Germline V lookup: CDR1 GTSNPN, CDR2 SVGIG (reference sequence). The V gene lost 2 bases and the J gene lost 0 bases, with 13 bases spanning the gap. As DNA, the CDR3 is TGTGCCTGGAGTAAGTTTATGAGTGCAACTAATGAAAAACTGTTTTTT. Amino acids: CAWSKFMSATNEKLFF.

This clone has more than one count but fewer than ten. J is TRBJ2-2 and V is TRBV7-9; tentatively, D is TRBD1 (6 bases). V lost 4 bases and J lost 5, with 17 bases in between. The CDR3 length is 16 residues. Germline V gene data show CDR1 as SEHNR and CDR2 as FQNEAQ (reference sequence). The CDR3 reads CASSYSRGQKTGELFF. In DNA, the CDR3 is TGTGCCAGCAGCTATTCCCGGGGACAAAAGACCGGGGAGCTGTTTTTT.

This clone was found a few times. The J gene is TRBJ2-1, the V gene TRBV4-2, with TRBD2 identical over 12 bases. Trimming removed 0 bases from V and 2 bases from J; junction bases left unmatched: 8. CDR3 length equals 19 residues. Germline V gives CDR1 LGHNA, CDR2 YNFKEQ. The CDR3, as DNA: TGTGCCAGCAGCCAAGATAGGGGCCTAGCGGGGGGGCCCTACAATGAGCAGTTCTTC. Its protein is CASSQDRGLAGGPYNEQFF.

This chain uses TRBV5-1 with TRBJ2-5, with D uncertain. CDR1 SGHRS and CDR2 YFSETQ come from the germline V gene. Trimming cost V 5 bases and J 2 bases, with 4 bases left between them. CDR3 length equals 11 residues. The DNA for the CDR3 is TGCGCCAGCAGGGCTCAAGAGACCCAGTACTTC. Translated, it gives CASRAQETQYF.